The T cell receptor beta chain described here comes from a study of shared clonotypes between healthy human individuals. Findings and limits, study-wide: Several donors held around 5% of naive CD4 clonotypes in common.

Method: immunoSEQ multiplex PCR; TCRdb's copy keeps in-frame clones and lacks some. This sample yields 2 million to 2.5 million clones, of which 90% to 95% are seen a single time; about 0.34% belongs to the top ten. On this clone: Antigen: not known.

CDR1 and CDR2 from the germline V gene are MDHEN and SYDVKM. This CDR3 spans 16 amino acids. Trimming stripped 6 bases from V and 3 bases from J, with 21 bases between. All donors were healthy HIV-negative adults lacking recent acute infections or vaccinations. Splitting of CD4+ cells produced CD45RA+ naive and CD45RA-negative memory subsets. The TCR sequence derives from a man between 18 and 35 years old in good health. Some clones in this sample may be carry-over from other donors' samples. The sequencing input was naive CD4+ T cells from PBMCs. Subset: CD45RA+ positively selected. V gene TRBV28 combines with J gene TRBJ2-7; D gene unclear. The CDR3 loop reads CASSYTTALRIYEQYF. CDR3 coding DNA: TGTGCCAGCAGCTATACAACAGCATTAAGAATCTACGAGCAGTACTTC.